The 18 T cell receptor beta chains below come from one sample, sequenced in a study of blood T cells in healthy people across ages. The authors ran a second PCR of about 7 to 11 cycles using a sample-barcoded 5' primer and a J-beta primer mix. TCRdb reprocessed the 5' RACE reads via MiXCR and lists one record per CDR3 protein. This table has 790,000 or so distinct CDR3 sequences, about 42% appearing once. The material sequenced was blood. The source of these receptors is an elderly man in good health.

This clonotype was counted once. The rearrangement uses TRBV9 and TRBJ2-1; 7 bases fit TRBD1. Germline assignment: CDR1 SGDLS and CDR2 YYNGEE. V gave up 3 bases and J gave up 9 bases; unmatched junction bases: 9. This CDR3 has 14 amino acids. The CDR3 sequence: CASSGTGLPSEQFF. Here the CDR3 DNA reads TGTGCCAGCAGCGGGACAGGTCTTCCTTCTGAGCAGTTCTTC.

The chain has TRBV3-1 and TRBJ1-2; D is uncertain. Between the trimmed V and J ends, which lost 1 base and 8 bases, there was a span of 11 bases. The CDR3 has 13 amino acids. The germline V gene encodes CDR1 LGHDT and CDR2 YNNKEL (reference sequence). The CDR3 reads CASSQGPGQGYTF. The CDR3, as DNA: TGTGCCAGCAGCCAAGGCCCAGGTCAGGGCTACACCTTC.

This clonotype was seen more than once but under ten times. The chain employs TRBV5-1 and TRBJ2-5; D is possibly TRBD2 (5 bases). Germline V lookup: CDR1 SGHRS, CDR2 YFSETQ. Trimming pared 4 bases from V and 4 bases from J, leaving 17 bases between. The CDR3 extends over 15 amino acids. CDR3 in amino acids: CASSPAIHEGETQYF. The DNA of the CDR3 is TGCGCCAGCAGCCCCGCGATTCATGAGGGAGAGACCCAGTACTTC.

The DNA for the CDR3 is TGTGCCACCAGCACCCAGGGACAGTACTTCAAAAACATTCAGTACTTC. Its protein is CATSTQGQYFKNIQYF. The V gene is TRBV15, the J gene TRBJ2-4, with 7 bases fitting TRBD1. The V segment lost 4 bases and the J segment 3 bases; nucleotides outside the gene matches: 9. This CDR3 comprises 16 residues. Germline loops: CDR1 LNHNV, CDR2 YYDKDF (reference sequence).

This chain joins TRBV5-1 and TRBJ2-1; 11 bases fit TRBD2. The V segment lost 4 bases and the J segment 6 bases; nucleotides outside the gene matches: 12. The CDR3 spans 17 residues. Germline CDR1 and CDR2: SGHRS and YFSETQ. The CDR3 DNA is TGCGCCAGCAGCAAGGGACTAGCGGAAACTCCCCCCAATGAGCAGTTCTTC. This codes for CASSKGLAETPPNEQFF.

This chain connects TRBV7-2 to TRBJ2-7, with a possible D match to TRBD1 (6 bases). Germline-derived CDR1 and CDR2 are SGHTA and FQGNSA. Between the trimmed V and J ends, which lost 6 bases and 4 bases, there was a span of 16 bases. The CDR3 consists of 14 residues. As DNA, the CDR3 is TGTGCCAGCAGAAAAAGTCGACAGGATTACGAGCAGTACTTC. It encodes CASRKSRQDYEQYF. Variable domain in full (rest from reference TRBV7-2 and TRBJ2-7): GAGVSQSPSNKVTEKGKDVELRCDPISGHTALYWYRQSLGQGLEFLIYFQGNSAPDKSGLPSDRFSAERTGGSVSTLTIQRTQQEDSAVYLCASRKSRQDYEQYFGPGTRLTVT.

The gene calls are TRBV19 and TRBJ2-1; TRBD1 matches 12 bases. The V segment lost 5 bases and the J segment 10 bases; nucleotides outside the gene matches: 9. The CDR3 has 15 residues. Per germline, CDR1 LNHDA and CDR2 SQIVND (reference sequence). CDR3 DNA: TGTGCCAGTAGTTATACCGGGACAGGGGGCTACGAGCAGTTCTTC. Translation gives CASSYTGTGGYEQFF.

V usage is TRBV5-1 and J usage is TRBJ2-7; D gene uncertain. Trimming pared 0 bases from V and 2 bases from J, leaving 9 bases between. CDR3 length equals 14 residues. The germline gives CDR1 SGHRS, CDR2 YFSETQ. The DNA for the CDR3 is TGCGCCAGCAGCTTGGGGCAGCAGCCCTACGAGCAGTACTTC. It is translated as CASSLGQQPYEQYF.

The table lists this clonotype with a few counts. This chain uses TRBV7-3 with TRBJ2-3; D perhaps matches TRBD2 (5 bases). Per the germline V gene, CDR1 is SGHTA and CDR2 is FQGTGA. The germline V and J ends were trimmed by 5 bases and 0 bases, with 12 bases remaining between them. The CDR3 has 15 amino acids. The CDR3 region is CASSPRGFSTDTQYF. The CDR3 region has the DNA TGTGCCAGCAGCCCACGCGGGTTTAGCACAGATACGCAGTATTTT.

This chain links TRBV7-2 with TRBJ2-2; the D is unclear. Per the germline V gene, CDR1 is SGHTA and CDR2 is FQGNSA. Trimming stripped 2 bases from V and 9 bases from J, with 7 bases between. This CDR3 is built from 12 residues. The DNA for the CDR3 is TGTGCCAGCAGCTTAATCCATAGGGAGCTGTTTTTT. Protein product: CASSLIHRELFF.

V usage is TRBV24-1 and J usage is TRBJ2-1; D tentatively fits TRBD1 or TRBD2 (5 bases each). Per germline, CDR1 KGHDR and CDR2 SFDVKD. V was cut by 10 bases and J by 4 bases, with 10 bases left in between. This CDR3 region has 12 residues. Written as DNA, the CDR3 is TGTGCCACGGGGGATAGATACAATGAGCAGTTCTTC. Translated, it gives CATGDRYNEQFF.

The chain is built from TRBV3-1 and TRBJ2-6; 7 bases are a match to TRBD1. Trimming took 2 bases from V and 0 from J; bases not matched to a gene: 7. This CDR3 has 18 residues. Germline-derived CDR1 and CDR2 are LGHDT and YNNKEL (reference sequence). CDR3 residues: CASSQPGQKFSGANVLTF. Here the CDR3 DNA reads TGTGCCAGCAGCCAACCGGGACAGAAATTCTCTGGGGCCAACGTCCTGACTTTC.

This chain joins TRBV5-1 and TRBJ2-4, with a weak D call TRBD2 (6 bases). The assigned J gene may be wrong: the sequence end matches TRBJ2-5 better. This CDR3 contains 16 residues. Germline lookup yields CDR1 SGHRS and CDR2 YFSETQ. CDR3: CASSLGTGEVGGTQYF. The DNA for the CDR3 is TGCGCCAGCAGCTTGGGGACGGGAGAGGTCGGAGGGACCCAGTACTTC.

The chain employs TRBV7-2 and TRBJ2-4, with D possibly matching TRBD1 (6 bases). The V and J ends lost 4 bases and 1 base respectively, with 23 bases between them. This CDR3 spans 19 amino acids. Looked up from germline, CDR1 is SGHTA and CDR2 is FQGNSA. CDR3 nucleotide sequence: TGTGCCAGCAGCTCCGTTCCCAGACTTAAAGACAGGGCCAAAAACATTCAGTACTTC. It encodes CASSSVPRLKDRAKNIQYF.

The CDR3, as DNA: TGTGCCAGCAGTCCCCTGACACTCGGGGTGACTAGCGGGAGGTGGTACGAGCAGTACTTC. It encodes CASSPLTLGVTSGRWYEQYF. The V gene is TRBV27, the J gene TRBJ2-7, with TRBD2 matching over 13 bases. The V gene end was trimmed by 5 bases and the J gene end by 4 bases; junction bases not matched to a gene: 20. CDR3 length: 20 amino acids. Germline CDR1 MNHEY, CDR2 SMNVEV (reference sequence).

The chain employs TRBV7-2 and TRBJ2-2, with 9 bases fitting TRBD1. Per the germline V gene, CDR1 is SGHTA and CDR2 is FQGNSA. This CDR3 is built from 17 residues. V lost 3 bases, J lost 2 bases, and 7 bases stayed unmatched. The CDR3 DNA sequence: TGTGCCAGCAGCTTCGTTCCGGGACAGGGTAACACCGGGGAGCTGTTTTTT. Protein sequence: CASSFVPGQGNTGELFF.

This clonotype was recorded a few times. This chain links TRBV4-2 with TRBJ1-2, with D unresolved. The CDR3 is 14 amino acids. V lost 0 bases to trimming and J lost 8 bases, with 13 bases between them. Germline lookup yields CDR1 LGHNA and CDR2 YNFKEQ. The CDR3 bases are TGTGCCAGCAGCCAAGATTTAGTTACAGCCGGCTACACCTTC. Translating it yields CASSQDLVTAGYTF.

This clonotype was seen more than once but under ten times. V gene TRBV7-2 combines with J gene TRBJ2-4; weak D call: TRBD1 (6 bases). Trimming took 2 bases from V and 14 from J, leaving 13 bases between them. Per germline, CDR1 SGHTA and CDR2 FQGNSA. This CDR3 has 12 amino acids. DNA for the CDR3: TGTGCCAGCAGCTTATTTGGGGACATCGAGTACTTC. Protein sequence: CASSLFGDIEYF.